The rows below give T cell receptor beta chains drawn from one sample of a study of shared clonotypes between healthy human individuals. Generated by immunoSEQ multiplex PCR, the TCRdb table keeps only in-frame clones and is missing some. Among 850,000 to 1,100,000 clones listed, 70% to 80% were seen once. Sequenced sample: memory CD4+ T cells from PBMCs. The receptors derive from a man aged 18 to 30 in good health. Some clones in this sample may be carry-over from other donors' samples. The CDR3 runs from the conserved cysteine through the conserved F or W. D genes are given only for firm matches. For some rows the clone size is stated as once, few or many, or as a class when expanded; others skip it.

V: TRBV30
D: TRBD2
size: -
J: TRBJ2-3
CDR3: CAWSVRGGGGGTDTQYF
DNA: TGTGCCTGGAGTGTACGCGGTGGGGGAGGGGGCACAGATACGCAGTATTTT

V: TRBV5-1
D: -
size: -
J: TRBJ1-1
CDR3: CASSLGVSPEAFF
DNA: TGCGCCAGCAGCTTAGGGGTGAGCCCTGAAGCTTTCTTT

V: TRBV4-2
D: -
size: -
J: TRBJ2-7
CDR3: CASSQGPVGRRAYEQYF
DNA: TGTGCCAGCAGCCAGGGTCCGGTGGGCAGGAGAGCCTACGAGCAGTACTTC

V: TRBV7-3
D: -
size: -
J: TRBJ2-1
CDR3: CASSLRSAGRINEQFF
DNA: TGTGCCAGCAGCTTACGCTCGGCGGGGCGAATCAATGAGCAGTTCTTC

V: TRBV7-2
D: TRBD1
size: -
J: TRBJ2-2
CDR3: CASSLFGTGVPGELFF
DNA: TGTGCCAGCAGCTTATTCGGGACAGGGGTCCCCGGGGAGCTGTTTTTT

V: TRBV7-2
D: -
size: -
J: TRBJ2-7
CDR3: CASSPRGGPYEQYF
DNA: TGTGCCAGCAGCCCCCGCGGAGGACCCTACGAGCAGTACTTC

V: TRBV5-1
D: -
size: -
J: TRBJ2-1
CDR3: CASSPGPGDSNEQFF
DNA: TGCGCCAGCAGCCCCGGTCCCGGGGACTCCAATGAGCAGTTCTTC

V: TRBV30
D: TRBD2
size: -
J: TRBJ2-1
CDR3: CAWKGTGGYNEQFF
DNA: TGTGCCTGGAAGGGGACGGGAGGGTACAATGAGCAGTTCTTC

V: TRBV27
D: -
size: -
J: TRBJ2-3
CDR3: CASSPGTPDTQYF
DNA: TGTGCCAGCAGCCCAGGGACACCAGATACGCAGTATTTT

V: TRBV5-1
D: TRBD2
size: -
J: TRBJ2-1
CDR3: CASSLRLARVNEQFF
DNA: TGCGCCAGCAGCTTAAGACTAGCGCGGGTCAATGAGCAGTTCTTC

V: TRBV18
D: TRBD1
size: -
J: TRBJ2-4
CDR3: CASSPPSDRGSKNIQYF
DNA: TGTGCCAGCTCACCACCATCAGACAGGGGCTCTAAAAACATTCAGTACTTC

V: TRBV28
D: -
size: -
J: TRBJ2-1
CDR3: CASRNRDEQFF
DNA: TGTGCCAGCAGAAACCGGGATGAGCAGTTCTTC

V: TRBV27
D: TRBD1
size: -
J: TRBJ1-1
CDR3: CASSFRQGATEAFF
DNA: TGTGCCAGCAGTTTTCGACAGGGGGCGACTGAAGCTTTCTTT

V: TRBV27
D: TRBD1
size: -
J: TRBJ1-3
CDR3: CASSLRGLGGGPSGNTIYF
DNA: TGTGCCAGCAGTTTAAGGGGGCTGGGGGGGGGACCCTCTGGAAACACCATATATTTT

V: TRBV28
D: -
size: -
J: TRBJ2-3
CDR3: CASSLEGRTDTQYF
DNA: TGTGCCAGCAGTCTGGAGGGCCGCACAGATACGCAGTATTTT

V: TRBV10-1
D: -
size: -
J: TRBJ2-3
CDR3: CASSENQDTQYF
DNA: TGCGCCAGCAGTGAAAACCAAGATACGCAGTATTTT

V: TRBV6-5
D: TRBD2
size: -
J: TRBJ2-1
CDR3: CASSYSTGGRAGEQFF
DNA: TGTGCCAGCAGTTACTCGACAGGCGGGAGGGCCGGAGAGCAGTTCTTC

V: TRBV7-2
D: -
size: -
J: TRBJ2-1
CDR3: CASSFADYNEQFF
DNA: TGTGCCAGCAGCTTCGCGGACTACAATGAGCAGTTCTTC

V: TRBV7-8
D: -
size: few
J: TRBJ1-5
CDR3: CASSPRGPNQPQHF
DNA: TGTGCCAGCAGCCCACGGGGGCCCAATCAGCCCCAGCATTTT

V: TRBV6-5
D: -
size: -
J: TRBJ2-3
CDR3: CASHFRGGTQYF
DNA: TGTGCCAGCCACTTCCGAGGGGGTACGCAGTATTTT

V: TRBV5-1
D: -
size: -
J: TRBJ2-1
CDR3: CASSQSGVVYNEQFF
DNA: TGCGCCAGCAGCCAGTCGGGAGTAGTCTACAATGAGCAGTTCTTC

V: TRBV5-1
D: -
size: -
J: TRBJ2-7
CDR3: CASSLLGLTYEQYF
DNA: TGCGCCAGCAGCTTGTTGGGACTTACCTACGAGCAGTACTTC

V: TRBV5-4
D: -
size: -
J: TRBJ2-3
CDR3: CASSLEASPRTQYF
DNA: TGTGCCAGCAGCTTGGAGGCCAGCCCCAGGACGCAGTATTTT

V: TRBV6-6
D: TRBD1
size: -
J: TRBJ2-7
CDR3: CASSPKGTEVLYEQYF
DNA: TGTGCCAGCAGTCCCAAGGGGACAGAAGTCCTATACGAGCAGTACTTC

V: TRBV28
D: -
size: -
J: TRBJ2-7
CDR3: CASSFPGRGSYEQYF
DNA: TGTGCCAGCAGTTTCCCCGGACGAGGCTCCTACGAGCAGTACTTC

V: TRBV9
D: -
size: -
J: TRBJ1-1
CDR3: CASSAGLKNTEAFF
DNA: TGTGCCAGCAGCGCGGGACTTAAGAACACTGAAGCTTTCTTT

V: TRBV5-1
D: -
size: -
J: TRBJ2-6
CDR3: CASSLGTAGANVLTF
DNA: TGCGCCAGCAGCTTGGGGACAGCTGGGGCCAACGTCCTGACTTTC

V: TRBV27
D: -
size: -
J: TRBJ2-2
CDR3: CASRVLTNTGELFF
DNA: TGTGCCAGCCGGGTACTAACGAACACCGGGGAGCTGTTTTTT

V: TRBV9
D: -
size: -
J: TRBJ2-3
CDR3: CASSVVGVHSADTQYF
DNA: TGTGCCAGCAGCGTAGTTGGGGTCCACAGCGCAGATACGCAGTATTTT

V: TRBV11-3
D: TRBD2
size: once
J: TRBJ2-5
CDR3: CASSRGREETQYF
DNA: TGTGCCAGCAGCCGTGGGAGGGAAGAGACCCAGTACTTC

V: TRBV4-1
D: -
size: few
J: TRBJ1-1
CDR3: CASSQDPRTEAFF
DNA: TGCGCCAGCAGCCAAGATCCCCGCACTGAAGCTTTCTTT

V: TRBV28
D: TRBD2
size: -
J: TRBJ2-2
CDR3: CATSLGVLAGGQNTGELFF
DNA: TGTGCCACCAGTTTGGGAGTACTAGCGGGAGGACAGAACACCGGGGAGCTGTTTTTT

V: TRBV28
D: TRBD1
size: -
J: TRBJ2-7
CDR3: CASSNGQAAYEQYF
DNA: TGTGCCAGCAGCAACGGACAGGCAGCCTACGAGCAGTACTTC

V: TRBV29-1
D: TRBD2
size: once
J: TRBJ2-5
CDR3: CSAYSGRSQETQYF
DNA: TGCAGCGCCTATAGCGGGAGGTCACAAGAGACCCAGTACTTC

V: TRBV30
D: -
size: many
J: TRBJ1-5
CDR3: CACEDSGRGAQHF
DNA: TGTGCCTGCGAGGACAGCGGGCGGGGAGCCCAGCATTTT

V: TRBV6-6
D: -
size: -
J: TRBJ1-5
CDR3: CASSYSRERSNQPQHF
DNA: TGTGCCAGCAGTTACTCGAGGGAGAGAAGCAATCAGCCCCAGCATTTT

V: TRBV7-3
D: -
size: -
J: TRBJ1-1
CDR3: CASSPTGNTETFF
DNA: TGTGCCAGCAGCCCCACAGGGAACACTGAAACTTTCTTT

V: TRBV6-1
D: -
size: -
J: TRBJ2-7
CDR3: CASRSSSYEQYF
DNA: TGTGCCAGCAGAAGTAGCTCCTACGAGCAGTACTTC

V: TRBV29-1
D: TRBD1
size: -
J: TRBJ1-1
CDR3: CSAQGGSVTEAFF
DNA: TGCAGTGCCCAGGGGGGATCGGTCACTGAAGCTTTCTTT

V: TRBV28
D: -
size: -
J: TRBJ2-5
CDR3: CASSSLDPLGGDLETQYF
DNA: TGTGCCAGCAGTTCCCTAGATCCCCTTGGAGGGGACCTAGAGACCCAGTACTTC

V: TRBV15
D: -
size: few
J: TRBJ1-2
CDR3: CATSRDGQGYYTF
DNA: TGTGCCACCAGCAGAGATGGTCAGGGATACTACACCTTC

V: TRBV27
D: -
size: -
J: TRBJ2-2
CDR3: CASTRKQGGNAGELFF
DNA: TGTGCCAGCACCAGGAAGCAGGGAGGTAACGCCGGGGAGCTGTTTTTT

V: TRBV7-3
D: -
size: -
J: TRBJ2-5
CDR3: CASSQHQEGTQYF
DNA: TGTGCCAGCAGCCAGCATCAAGAGGGGACCCAGTACTTC

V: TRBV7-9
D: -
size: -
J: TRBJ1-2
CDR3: CASSLAAGFRYGYTF
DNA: TGTGCCAGCAGCTTAGCCGCAGGGTTTCGCTATGGCTACACCTTC

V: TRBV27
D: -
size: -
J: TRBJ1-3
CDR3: CASSLKGSGNTIYF
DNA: TGTGCCAGCAGTTTGAAAGGGTCTGGAAACACCATATATTTT

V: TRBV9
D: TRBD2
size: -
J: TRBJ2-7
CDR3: CASSVGSGTSGINEQYF
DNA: TGTGCCAGCAGCGTAGGATCCGGGACTAGCGGTATCAACGAGCAGTACTTC

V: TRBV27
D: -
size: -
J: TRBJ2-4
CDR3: CASSAGAAHIQYF
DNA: TGTGCCAGCAGCGCAGGGGCCGCTCACATTCAGTACTTC

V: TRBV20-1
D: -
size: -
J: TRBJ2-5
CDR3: CSALYQETQYF
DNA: TGCAGTGCTTTGTACCAAGAGACCCAGTACTTC

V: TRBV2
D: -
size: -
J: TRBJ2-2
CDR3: CASSEVRVPGELFF
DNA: TGTGCCAGCAGTGAAGTTCGGGTCCCCGGGGAGCTGTTTTTT

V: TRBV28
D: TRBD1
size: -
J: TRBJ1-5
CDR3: CASRRDSHQPQHF
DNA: TGTGCCAGCAGGAGGGACAGCCATCAGCCCCAGCATTTT

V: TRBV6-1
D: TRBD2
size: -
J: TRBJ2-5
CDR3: CASGASGSFKTQYF
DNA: TGTGCCAGCGGCGCTAGCGGGAGTTTTAAGACCCAGTACTTC

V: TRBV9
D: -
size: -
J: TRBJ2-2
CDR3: CASSVGGMNTGELFF
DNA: TGTGCCAGCAGCGTTGGAGGGATGAACACCGGGGAGCTGTTTTTT

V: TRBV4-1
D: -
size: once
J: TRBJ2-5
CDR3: CASSQTLLARQETQYF
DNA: TGCGCCAGCAGCCAGACTCTACTAGCCAGGCAAGAGACCCAGTACTTC

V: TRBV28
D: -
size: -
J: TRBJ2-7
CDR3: CASSFMRTGDYEQYF
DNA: TGTGCCAGCAGTTTCATGCGAACGGGAGACTACGAGCAGTACTTC

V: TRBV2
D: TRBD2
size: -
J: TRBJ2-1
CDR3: CASSPETSGLNEQFF
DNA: TGTGCCAGCAGCCCCGAGACTAGCGGGCTCAATGAGCAGTTCTTC

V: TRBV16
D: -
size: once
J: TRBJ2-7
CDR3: CASGWGEQYF
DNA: TGTGCCAGCGGTTGGGGCGAGCAGTACTTC

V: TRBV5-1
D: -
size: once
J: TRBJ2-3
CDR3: CASSLAAGAPDTQYF
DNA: TGCGCCAGCAGCTTGGCGGCCGGAGCACCAGATACGCAGTATTTT

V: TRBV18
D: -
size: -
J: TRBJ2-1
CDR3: CASSLDIDNEQFF
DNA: TGTGCCAGCTCACTGGACATAGACAATGAGCAGTTCTTC

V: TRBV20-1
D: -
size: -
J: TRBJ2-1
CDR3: CSASNNRGQFF
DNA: TGCAGTGCTAGCAATAATAGGGGTCAGTTCTTC